This T cell receptor beta chain derives from a study of patients and donors after allogeneic stem cell transplantation (dated by TCRdb to between 2020 and 2021). Library method: RT-PCR. Sequenced on a NextSeq 550. TCRdb ran its own pipeline on the public reads, namely fastp trimming at Q25 and MiXCR clone calling, and kept in-frame beta chains. Rows with one shared CDR3 protein collapse into an entry with the most common genes and DNA. In all, the sample holds about 200,000 distinct CDR3 sequences, and less than 45% of those were seen once. In total, the top ten clones hold less than 40% of the sample. As regards this clonotype: Its target antigen remains unknown. It has no much larger one-base neighbor in the sample; base qualities were not kept.

Its CDR3 holds 16 amino acids, cysteine through phenylalanine. The retained sequence is limited to the CDR3, 48 bases, with the frame set at the first base. V is pruned by 4 bases and J by 5 bases, leaving 12 bases of the junction without a gene match. CDR1 LGHNA and CDR2 YNFKEQ are derived from the germline V gene. Rearrangement joined TRBV4-2 to TRBJ2-7; 9 central nucleotides agree with TRBD1. The specimen was blood, either unsorted or a sorted T cell fraction (not recorded which). The clonotype comes from a human donor who was either an allogeneic HSCT recipient or a stem cell or donor lymphocyte infusion donor (not recorded which). It is not recorded whose cells these are; they may come from a transplant donor. The nucleotide sequence reads TGTGCCAGCAGCCCTATCACGGCCCGGACAGGGGACGAGCAGTACTTC. It is translated as CASSPITARTGDEQYF.